This T cell receptor beta chain was identified in a study of blood T cell repertoires in COVID-19. This clone was detected once. Method: immunoSEQ multiplex PCR; TCRdb's copy keeps in-frame clones and lacks some. The data hold approximately 300,000 clones, with approximately 92% observed a single time. Deletions cut 5 bases from V and 2 bases from J, with 11 bases between. There are 14 residues in the CDR3. CDR1 and CDR2 from the germline V gene are LNHDA and SQIVND (reference sequence). This receptor was taken from a woman in her thirties with COVID-19, enrolled during active disease. The chain recombines TRBV19 with TRBJ2-3; no reliable D call. The sequenced sample was peripheral blood. The DNA of the CDR3 is TGTGCCAGTAGTGAGTCGTTTGTCACAGATACGCAGTATTTT. This translates into CASSESFVTDTQYF.